A single sample is the source of the 6 T cell receptor beta chains below, sequenced in a study of blood T cell repertoires in COVID-19. Some clones are missing from TCRdb's copy, which holds only in-frame ones; the method was immunoSEQ multiplex PCR. The data contain under 300,000 clones, 65% to 90% of them singletons. What was sequenced was peripheral blood. The receptors come from a woman of 80 years or more with active or convalescent COVID-19.

This chain joins TRBV29-1 and TRBJ2-3, with 8 bases fitting TRBD2. CDR1 and CDR2 (germline): SQVTM, ANQGSEA. V gave up 5 bases and J gave up 4 bases; unmatched junction bases: 11. This CDR3 region has 15 residues. For the CDR3, the DNA is TGCAGCGTTCGGAGAGCGGGAGTTAGGTCAGATACGCAGTATTTT. Protein product: CSVRRAGVRSDTQYF.

V is TRBV27 and J is TRBJ2-1; D perhaps matches TRBD2 (6 bases). Germline V gene data show CDR1 as MNHEY and CDR2 as SMNVEV (reference sequence). The CDR3 contains 13 residues. The V gene lost 3 bases and the J gene lost 9 bases, with 12 bases spanning the gap. The CDR3 spells CASSFALGGEQFF. The CDR3 bases are TGTGCCAGCAGTTTCGCGCTGGGGGGTGAGCAGTTCTTC.

V gene TRBV7-2 combines with J gene TRBJ1-2, with a tentative D call TRBD1 (5 bases). Germline assignment: CDR1 SGHTA and CDR2 FQGNSA. The CDR3 is 15 amino acids. Trimming shortened V by 5 bases and J by 4 bases, and 17 bases separated the two germline ends. The CDR3 reads CASSPRRGRSYGYTF. In DNA form, the CDR3 reads TGTGCCAGCAGCCCCCGGCGGGGCAGGTCCTATGGCTACACCTTC.

The chain is built from TRBV7-9 and TRBJ1-3; D might be TRBD1 (6 bases). The CDR3 runs 15 residues. With 6 bases removed from V and 0 bases from J, the gap between germline ends came to 12 bases. The germline V gene has CDR1 SEHNR and CDR2 FQNEAQ (reference sequence). The CDR3 region is CASRGRGNSGNTIYF. The CDR3 region has the DNA TGTGCCAGCAGGGGCAGGGGTAACTCTGGAAACACCATATATTTT. The full variable domain, its missing parts supplied by reference TRBV7-9 and TRBJ1-3, is DTGVSQNPRHKITKRGQNVTFRCDPISEHNRLYWYRQTLGQGPEFLTYFQNEAQLEKSRLLSDRFSAERPKGSFSTLEIQRTEQGDSAMYLCASRGRGNSGNTIYFGEGSWLTVV.

The gene calls are TRBV5-1 and TRBJ2-5; 7 nucleotides match TRBD1. V was clipped by 3 bases and J by 1 base; unmatched bases: 3. The CDR3 runs 14 residues. Germline V CDR1 and CDR2: SGHRS, YFSETQ. This chain's CDR3 is CASSYGTVQETQYF. The CDR3 region has the DNA TGCGCCAGCAGCTACGGGACAGTCCAAGAGACCCAGTACTTC.

The DNA of the CDR3 is TGTGCCATCAGAGAACCACACAGCTCTGGAAACACCATATATTTT. Translated, it gives CAIREPHSSGNTIYF. The V and J genes are TRBV10-3 and TRBJ1-3; no firm D call. CDR1 ENHRY and CDR2 SYGVKD come from the germline V gene. V dropped 6 bases and J dropped 0 bases, with 12 bases sitting between them. This CDR3 contains 15 residues.